The rows below give T cell receptor beta chains drawn from one sample of a study of blood T cell repertoires in COVID-19. Assay used: immunoSEQ multiplex PCR; TCRdb lists only in-frame clones, some missing. This table holds fewer than 350,000 clones, over 75% found once. The specimen was PBMCs or T cells enriched from blood (not recorded which). Every receptor here comes from a young man who had recovered from COVID-19. Each CDR3 is given with its conserved first and last residue. Fields, in order: clone size, J gene, D gene, V gene, CDR3 DNA, CDR3 protein. A D gene is named only where the DNA matches it firmly. Size tells how often a clone was seen (once, few, many) or the class of an expanded clone, and some rows leave it out.

>-|TRBJ2-5|-|TRBV7-6
TGTGCCAGCAGCTTATTTTCAGGGAAAGAGACCCAGTACTTC
CASSLFSGKETQYF
>-|TRBJ1-3|-|TRBV7-9
TGTGCCAGCAGCCACGACTTAATCTCTGGAAACACCATATATTTT
CASSHDLISGNTIYF
>-|TRBJ1-2|-|TRBV18
TGTGCCAGCTCACCGGAGAACATCTATGGCTACACCTTC
CASSPENIYGYTF
>-|TRBJ1-1|-|TRBV7-9
TGTGCCAGCAGCTTAAGTAAGGGAGGGAACACTGAAGCTTTCTTT
CASSLSKGGNTEAFF
>-|TRBJ1-1|-|TRBV12-3/TRBV12-4
TGTGCCAGCAGTTTGACAGTGAACACTGAAGCTTTCTTT
CASSLTVNTEAFF
>-|TRBJ2-2|TRBD1|TRBV7-6
TGTGCCAGCAGCTTAGGTTACAGGGGGCGAACTTCGAACACCGGGGAGCTGTTTTTT
CASSLGYRGRTSNTGELFF
>-|TRBJ2-1|TRBD2|TRBV5-1
TGCGCCAGCAGCAAAGGACTAGCGGGGGGGCGCAGTGAGCAGTTCTTC
CASSKGLAGGRSEQFF
>-|TRBJ2-1|TRBD2|TRBV7-6
TGTGCCAGCAGCCCGGGGACTAGCGGGGGGGCTATTCAGTTCTTC
CASSPGTSGGAIQFF
>-|TRBJ1-6|TRBD1|TRBV27
TGTGCCAGCAGGATGACAGGGGCAGAGAATTCACCCCTCCACTTT
CASRMTGAENSPLHF
>-|TRBJ1-5|-|TRBV4-1
TGCGCCAGCAGCCAAAGGTCGGCTCAGGGAAGGTACAATCAGCCCCAGCATTTT
CASSQRSAQGRYNQPQHF
>once|TRBJ1-5|TRBD1|TRBV7-9
TGTGCCAGCAGCTTAGATTTCCCAGACAGGGGGCTCGGTCAGCCCCAGCATTTT
CASSLDFPDRGLGQPQHF
>-|TRBJ2-1|TRBD1|TRBV5-1
TGCGCCAGCAGCTTGGTGGTGGGGACAGGGTTGGAGGAGCAGTTCTTC
CASSLVVGTGLEEQFF
>-|TRBJ2-1|TRBD2|TRBV27
TGTGCCAGCAGTTACGCCCGGGGGGGATATTACAATGAGCAGTTCTTC
CASSYARGGYYNEQFF
>once|TRBJ2-2|-|TRBV5-1
TGCGCCAGCACCCCTGGGGCCCGCACCGGGGAGCTGTTTTTT
CASTPGARTGELFF
>-|TRBJ1-4|-|TRBV11-2
TGTGCCAGCAGCTTGGGGGGGCGTATTGAAAAACTGTTTTTT
CASSLGGRIEKLFF
>-|TRBJ2-5|TRBD2|TRBV29-1
TGCAGCGTTGAAGCTGGGACTAGCGGGGCGTTGGAGACCCAGTACTTC
CSVEAGTSGALETQYF
>-|TRBJ2-3|TRBD2|TRBV7-2
TGTGCCAGCAGCTTAGGTTCGGGCGGGGGGACTATGGTTACGCAGTATTTT
CASSLGSGGGTMVTQYF
>-|TRBJ2-1|-|TRBV2
TGTGCCAGCAGTAACAGGGTAAGGGGGACGGATGAGCAGTTCTTC
CASSNRVRGTDEQFF
>-|TRBJ1-1|-|TRBV2
TGTGCCAGCAGTGAAGCCGGGTATGGGTACACTGAAGCTTTCTTT
CASSEAGYGYTEAFF
>-|TRBJ1-4|-|TRBV7-9
TGTGCCAGCAGCTCAGATTATAATGAAAAACTGTTTTTT
CASSSDYNEKLFF
>few|TRBJ2-1|TRBD2|TRBV20-1
TGCAGTGCTAGTACGGCCTTCGGACTAGGGTCCTACAATGAGCAGTTCTTC
CSASTAFGLGSYNEQFF
>once|TRBJ1-1|-|TRBV7-2
TGTGCCAGCAGCTTAAATGCTGACTTGAACACTGAAGCTTTCTTT
CASSLNADLNTEAFF
>-|TRBJ1-1|-|TRBV27
TGTGCCATCCCTCTGTTGGGGAGCTTT
CAIPLLGSF
>-|TRBJ1-1|-|TRBV3-1/TRBV3-2
TGTGCCAGCCGTAAGGGGCCGTCGACTGAAGCTTTCTTT
CASRKGPSTEAFF
>-|TRBJ1-2|-|TRBV6-5
TGTGCCAGCAGTTATAACAGTCACTATGGCTACACCTTC
CASSYNSHYGYTF
>-|TRBJ2-5|TRBD1|TRBV5-6
TGTGCCAGCAGCTCTGGGACAGGGATCGCTAAGACCCAGTACTTC
CASSSGTGIAKTQYF
>-|TRBJ2-7|TRBD2|TRBV5-4
TGTGCCAGCAGCCAGACTAGCGGCGGTTTCGGCTACGAGCAGTACTTC
CASSQTSGGFGYEQYF
>-|TRBJ1-3|TRBD1|TRBV30
TGTGCCTGGAGTGTCGGACAGGGAGCTGGAAACACCATATATTTT
CAWSVGQGAGNTIYF
>-|TRBJ1-2|-|TRBV30
TGTGCCTGGAGTGTGTTCCGAACAGGGCCTGGCTATGGCTACACCTTC
CAWSVFRTGPGYGYTF
>-|TRBJ2-3|-|TRBV30
TGTGCCTGGACCGAGCCGGGGCGGGACTACCGCGGGGGACATAGTGGAGATACGCAGTATTTT
CAWTEPGRDYRGGHSGDTQYF
>few|TRBJ1-1|-|TRBV27
TGTGCCAGCAAATGGCAGGCGCACACTGAAGCTTTCTTT
CASKWQAHTEAFF
>-|TRBJ1-3|TRBD1|TRBV5-1
TGCGCCAGCAGCGACGGGACAGTCGGAAACACCATATATTTT
CASSDGTVGNTIYF
>-|TRBJ2-7|TRBD2|TRBV18
TGTGCCAGCTCACCGTTAGCGGGGGGCTACGAGCAGTACTTC
CASSPLAGGYEQYF
>-|TRBJ2-7|-|TRBV11-2
TGTGCCAGCAGCCAGATCAGGGGAATGAGGGAGCAGTACTTC
CASSQIRGMREQYF